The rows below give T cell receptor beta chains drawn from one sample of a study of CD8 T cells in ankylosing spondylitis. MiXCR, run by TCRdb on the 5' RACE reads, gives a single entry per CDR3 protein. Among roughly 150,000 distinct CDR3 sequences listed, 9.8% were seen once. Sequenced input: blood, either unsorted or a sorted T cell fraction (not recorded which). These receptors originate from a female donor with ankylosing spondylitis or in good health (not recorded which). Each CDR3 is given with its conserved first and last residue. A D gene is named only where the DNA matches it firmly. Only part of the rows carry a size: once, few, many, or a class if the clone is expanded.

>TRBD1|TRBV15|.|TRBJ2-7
CATSSPGGYEQYF
TGTGCCACCAGCAGCCCAGGGGGCTACGAGCAGTACTTC
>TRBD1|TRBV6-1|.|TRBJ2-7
CASSVDRAHEQYF
TGTGCCAGCAGTGTGGACAGGGCCCACGAGCAGTACTTC
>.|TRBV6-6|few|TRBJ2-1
CASNTLGTYNEQFF
TGTGCCAGCAATACTCTGGGAACCTACAATGAGCAGTTCTTC
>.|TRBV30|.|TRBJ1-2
CAWRPTVYGYTF
TGTGCCTGGAGACCGACAGTCTATGGCTACACCTTC
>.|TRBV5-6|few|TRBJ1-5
CASSLGPLINQPQHF
TGTGCCAGCAGCTTGGGTCCCCTTATCAATCAGCCCCAGCATTTT
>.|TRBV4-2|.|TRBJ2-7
CASSQEQGSYEQYF
TGTGCCAGCAGCCAAGAACAGGGCTCCTACGAGCAGTACTTC
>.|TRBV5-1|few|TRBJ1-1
CASSPGQHTEAFF
TGCGCCAGCAGCCCAGGACAACACACTGAAGCTTTCTTT
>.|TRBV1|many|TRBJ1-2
CTSSRHRGLGYTF
TGCACCAGCAGCCGTCACAGGGGGCTTGGCTACACCTTC
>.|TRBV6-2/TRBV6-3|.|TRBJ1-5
CASSYAQGSQPQHF
TGTGCCAGCAGTTACGCCCAGGGGAGCCAGCCCCAGCATTTT
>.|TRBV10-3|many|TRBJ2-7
CAISENGLEQYF
TGTGCCATCAGTGAGAACGGGCTAGAGCAGTACTTC
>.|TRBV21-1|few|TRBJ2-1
CASSKMADSPTSEQFF
TGTGCCAGCAGCAAAATGGCGGACAGCCCGACGAGTGAGCAGTTCTTC
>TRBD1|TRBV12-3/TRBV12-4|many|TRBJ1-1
CASTFPGQRTTEAFF
TGTGCCAGCACTTTCCCGGGACAGAGGACAACTGAAGCTTTCTTT
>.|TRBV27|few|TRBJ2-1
CASSASGDEQFF
TGTGCCAGCAGTGCCTCAGGAGATGAGCAGTTCTTC
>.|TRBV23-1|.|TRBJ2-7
CASSQSALYEQYF
TGCGCCAGCAGTCAATCCGCCCTTTACGAGCAGTACTTC
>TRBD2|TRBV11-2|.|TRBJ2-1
CASSSEKRTSKISYYNEQFF
TGTGCCAGCAGCTCCGAAAAAAGGACTAGCAAGATTTCCTACTACAATGAGCAGTTCTTC
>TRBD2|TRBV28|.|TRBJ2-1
CASSWTSGSHEQFF
TGTGCCAGCAGTTGGACTAGCGGGAGCCATGAGCAGTTCTTC
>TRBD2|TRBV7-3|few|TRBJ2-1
CASSPYRGGRPGNNEQFF
TGTGCCAGCAGCCCGTACCGGGGCGGGAGGCCGGGGAACAATGAGCAGTTCTTC
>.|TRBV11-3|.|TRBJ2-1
CASSLVTTPYNEQFF
TGTGCCAGCAGCTTAGTGACGACCCCATACAATGAGCAGTTCTTC
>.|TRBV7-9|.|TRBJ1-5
CASRAPDGNQPQHF
TGTGCCAGCAGGGCACCGGACGGTAATCAGCCCCAGCATTTT
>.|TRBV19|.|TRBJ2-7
CASSRVSSSDHEQYF
TGTGCCAGTAGTCGGGTGAGCTCTAGCGACCACGAGCAGTACTTC
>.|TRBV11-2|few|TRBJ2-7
CASSPSGPTYEQYF
TGTGCCAGCAGCCCATCCGGGCCCACCTACGAGCAGTACTTC
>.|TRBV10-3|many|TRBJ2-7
CAINMNEQYF
TGTGCCATCAATATGAACGAGCAGTACTTC
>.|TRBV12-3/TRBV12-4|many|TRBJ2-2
CASSFPSGELFF
TGTGCCAGCAGTTTCCCTTCCGGGGAGCTGTTTTTT
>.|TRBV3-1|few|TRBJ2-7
CASSQVQPYEQYF
TGTGCCAGCAGCCAAGTTCAGCCCTACGAGCAGTACTTC
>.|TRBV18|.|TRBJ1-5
CASSPQPRSQPQHF
TGTGCCAGCTCACCACAACCCCGAAGTCAGCCCCAGCATTTT
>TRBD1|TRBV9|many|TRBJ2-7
CASSGGTGLTGQYF
TGTGCCAGCAGCGGAGGGACAGGGCTTACGGGGCAGTACTTC
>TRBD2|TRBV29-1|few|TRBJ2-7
CSAGTSGGEQYF
TGCAGCGCCGGGACTAGCGGTGGCGAGCAGTACTTC
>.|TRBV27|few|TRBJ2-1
CASGKQHNEQFF
TGTGCCAGCGGAAAACAGCACAATGAGCAGTTCTTC
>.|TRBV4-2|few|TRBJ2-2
CASSQEITGNTGELFF
TGTGCCAGCAGCCAAGAAATCACCGGGAACACCGGGGAGCTGTTTTTT
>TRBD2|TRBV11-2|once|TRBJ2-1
CACTPAGVHNEQFF
TGTGCCTGCACTCCAGCGGGAGTCCACAATGAGCAGTTCTTC
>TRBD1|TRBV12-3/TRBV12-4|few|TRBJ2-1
CASSLGAGTGLNEQFF
TGTGCCAGCAGTTTAGGGGCCGGGACAGGCCTTAATGAGCAGTTCTTC
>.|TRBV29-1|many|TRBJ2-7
CSVLLEGGEQYF
TGCAGCGTTTTATTAGAGGGCGGCGAGCAGTACTTC
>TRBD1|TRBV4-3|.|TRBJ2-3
CASSQDPGGRAYSTDTQYF
TGCGCCAGCAGCCAAGACCCAGGGGGACGGGCTTATAGCACAGATACGCAGTATTTT
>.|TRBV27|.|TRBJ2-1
CASSWGLTSSYNEQFF
TGTGCCAGCAGTTGGGGACTTACTAGCTCCTACAATGAGCAGTTCTTT
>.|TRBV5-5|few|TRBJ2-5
CASSLGEAQETQYF
TGTGCCAGCAGCTTGGGGGAGGCGCAAGAGACCCAGTACTTC
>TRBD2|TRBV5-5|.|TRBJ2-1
CASSFGLSGGYEQFF
TGTGCCAGCAGCTTCGGTCTATCGGGAGGGTATGAGCAGTTCTTC
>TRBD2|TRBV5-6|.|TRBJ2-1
CASSPREGGTYNEQFF
TGTGCCAGCAGCCCCCGGGAGGGAGGGACCTACAATGAGCAGTTCTTC
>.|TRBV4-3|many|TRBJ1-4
CASRETPAVSEKLFF
TGCGCCAGCCGCGAGACGCCAGCGGTCAGTGAAAAACTGTTTTTT
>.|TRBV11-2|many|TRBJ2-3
CASSFDWAGPTDTQYF
TGTGCCAGCAGCTTCGATTGGGCAGGCCCAACAGATACGCAGTATTTT
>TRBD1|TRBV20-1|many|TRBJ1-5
CSARDRDSRDQPQHF
TGCAGTGCTAGAGACCGGGACAGCCGAGATCAGCCCCAGCATTTT
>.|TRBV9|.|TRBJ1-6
CASSEGVKNSPLHF
TGTGCCAGCAGCGAGGGAGTAAAGAATTCACCCCTCCACTTT
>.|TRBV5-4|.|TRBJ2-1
CASSLDAFSSYNEQFF
TGTGCCAGCAGCTTGGACGCCTTCAGCTCCTACAATGAGCAGTTCTTC
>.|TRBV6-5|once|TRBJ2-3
CASSYSSGLNAQYF
TGTGCCAGCAGTTACTCGTCCGGGCTTAACGCGCAGTATTTT
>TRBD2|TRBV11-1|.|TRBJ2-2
CASSTGLAGGSNTGELFF
TGTGCCAGCAGCACGGGACTAGCGGGAGGTTCGAACACCGGGGAGCTGTTTTTT
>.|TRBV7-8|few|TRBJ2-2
CASSLGETGFELFF
TGTGCCAGCAGCTTAGGGGAAACAGGGTTTGAGCTGTTTTTT
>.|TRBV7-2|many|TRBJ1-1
CASSLGPYRDTEAFF
TGTGCCAGCAGCTTAGGGCCATATAGGGACACTGAAGCTTTCTTT
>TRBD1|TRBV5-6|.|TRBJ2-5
CASSLAWGTGQETQYF
TGTGCCAGCAGCTTGGCCTGGGGGACAGGGCAAGAGACCCAGTACTTC
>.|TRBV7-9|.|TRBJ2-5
CASSHPVGGRETQYF
TGTGCCAGCAGCCACCCAGTCGGGGGGCGAGAGACCCAGTACTTC
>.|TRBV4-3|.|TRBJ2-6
CASSQGQGSSSGANVLTF
TGCGCCAGCAGCCAAGGTCAGGGATCTAGCTCTGGGGCCAACGTCCTGACTTTC
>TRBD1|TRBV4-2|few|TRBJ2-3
CASSQEDGTALTDTQYF
TGTGCCAGCAGCCAAGAGGACGGGACAGCGCTGACAGATACGCAGTATTTT
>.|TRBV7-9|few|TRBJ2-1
CASSLVNHNEQFF
TGTGCCAGCAGCTTAGTGAATCACAATGAGCAGTTCTTC
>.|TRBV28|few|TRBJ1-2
CASNPLDSANYGYTF
TGTGCCAGCAACCCACTGGACAGTGCTAACTATGGCTACACCTTC